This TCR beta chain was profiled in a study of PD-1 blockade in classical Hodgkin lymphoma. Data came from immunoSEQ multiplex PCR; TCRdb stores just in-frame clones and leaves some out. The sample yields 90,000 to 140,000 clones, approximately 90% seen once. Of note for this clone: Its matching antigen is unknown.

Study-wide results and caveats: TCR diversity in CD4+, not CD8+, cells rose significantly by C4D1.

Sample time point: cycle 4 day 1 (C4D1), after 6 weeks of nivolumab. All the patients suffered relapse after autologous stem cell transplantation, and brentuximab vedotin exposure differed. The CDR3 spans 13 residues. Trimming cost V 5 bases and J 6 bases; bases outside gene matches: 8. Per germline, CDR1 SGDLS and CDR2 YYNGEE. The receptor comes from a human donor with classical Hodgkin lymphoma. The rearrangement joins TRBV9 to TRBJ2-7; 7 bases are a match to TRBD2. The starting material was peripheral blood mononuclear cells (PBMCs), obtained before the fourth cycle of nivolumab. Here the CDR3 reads CASSAGVVGEQYF. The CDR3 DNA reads TGTGCCAGCAGTGCGGGAGTGGTGGGCGAGCAGTACTTC. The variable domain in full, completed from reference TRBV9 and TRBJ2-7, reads DSGVTQTPKHLITATGQRVTLRCSPRSGDLSVYWYQQSLDQGLQFLIQYYNGEERAKGNILERFSAQQFPDLHSELNLSSLELGDSALYFCASSAGVVGEQYFGPGTRLTVT.